This TCR beta chain was observed in a study of OX40 agonist ivuxolimab in advanced cancers. Background on the study: Patients assigned to dose escalation were diagnosed with hepatocellular carcinoma, melanoma, renal cell or head and neck cancer. Study-wide results and limits: In the 0.1 to 3.0 mg/kg range, CD4+ and CD8+ blood T cells had expanded clonally by week 6.

The repertoire was sequenced with immunoSEQ multiplex PCR; TCRdb's copy has only in-frame clones and lacks some. Of some 49,000 clones listed, about 85% are singletons. The V gene's germline CDR1 is LNHDA and CDR2 SQIVND (reference sequence). This CDR3 has 15 amino acids. V lost 0 bases, J lost 2 bases, and 8 bases lay in between. A remark on this clone: Its antigen is still unknown.

This chain joins TRBV19 and TRBJ2-1; D is unclear. The sequenced sample was CD4+ or CD8+ T cells sorted from blood, obtained in a trial of the OX40 agonist ivuxolimab. The source is an adult with an advanced solid tumor such as melanoma, head and neck, liver or kidney cancer. The CDR3 sequence: CASSIELIAYNEQFF. DNA for the CDR3: TGTGCCAGTAGTATAGAGTTAATAGCCTACAATGAGCAGTTCTTC.